The 15 T cell receptor beta chains in this list originate from one sample, sequenced in a study of a mutant IDH1 vaccine in newly diagnosed glioma. Time point given: baseline, week 1 (first vaccination visit). Treatment defined: pre-vaccination baseline after standard-of-care therapy. TCRdb keeps only in-frame clones here, not all; method: immunoSEQ multiplex PCR. The table records around 87,000 clones, around 82% of them present only once. The sequenced sample was PBMCs, obtained from a glioma patient treated with radiotherapy, temozolomide or both. The origin of the receptors is a woman aged 50 to 60 with glioma.

This chain uses TRBV27 with TRBJ1-2; unclear D gene. Germline CDR1 MNHEY, CDR2 SMNVEV (reference sequence). The CDR3 runs 13 residues. Trimming left V 3 bases short and J 4 bases short, with 9 bases between. The CDR3 loop is CASSFGRSYGYTF. The CDR3 DNA is TGTGCCAGCAGTTTTGGGCGGAGCTATGGCTACACCTTC.

This rearrangement joins TRBV5-4 to TRBJ2-1, with D perhaps TRBD2 (5 bases). Deletions cut 4 bases from V and 7 bases from J, with 18 bases between. The germline gives CDR1 SGHNT, CDR2 YYREEE (reference sequence). This CDR3 has 15 residues. The CDR3 protein is CASSRGNSLKNEQFF. The CDR3 DNA reads TGTGCCAGCAGCCGGGGAAACAGTTTGAAGAATGAGCAGTTCTTC.

In DNA, the CDR3 is TGTGCCAGCAGCCTAAAACGGAACACTGAAGCTTTCTTT. Translation: CASSLKRNTEAFF. The gene calls are TRBV7-3 and TRBJ1-1; D uncertain. This CDR3 contains 13 residues. Germline lookup yields CDR1 SGHTA and CDR2 FQGTGA. V shed 5 bases and J shed 1 base, with 8 bases lying between them.

The chain combines TRBV5-6 with TRBJ2-1, with D perhaps TRBD1 or TRBD2 (5 bases each). This CDR3 spans 14 amino acids. V was pared by 1 base and J by 5 bases, with 10 bases between. Germline CDR1 and CDR2: SGHDT and YYEEEE. This CDR3 reads CASSLWGTNNEQFF. The CDR3, as DNA: TGTGCCAGCAGCTTGTGGGGGACCAACAATGAGCAGTTCTTC.

This chain joins TRBV27 and TRBJ2-1, with 15 bases matching TRBD2. Germline V gene data show CDR1 as MNHEY and CDR2 as SMNVEV (reference sequence). After removal of 5 bases from V and 6 bases from J, the junction contained 8 bases not matched to a gene. The CDR3 runs to 17 residues. The CDR3 DNA reads as TGTGCCAGCAGTCTCAGGACTAGCGGGGGGGTTGGCAATGAGCAGTTCTTC. Its protein is CASSLRTSGGVGNEQFF.

The chain couples TRBV11-2 to TRBJ2-7; TRBD1 matches 7 bases. Looked up from germline, CDR1 is SGHAT and CDR2 is FQNNGV. The CDR3 has 14 residues. V lost 1 base to trimming and J lost 12 bases; unmatched junction nucleotides: 12. CDR3 protein: CASSLAQGKSASYF. DNA for the CDR3: TGTGCCAGCAGCTTAGCACAGGGGAAATCTGCCTCGTACTTC.

This clone was observed once. The CDR3 sequence: CASSRTSWGSGNTIYF. The CDR3 coding sequence is TGTGCCAGCAGCCGGACCAGCTGGGGATCTGGAAACACCATATATTTT. The V call is TRBV14, the J call TRBJ1-3; no reliable D call. The CDR3 has 16 residues. The germline V and J ends were trimmed by 4 bases and 1 base, with 14 bases remaining between them. Germline CDR1 and CDR2: SGHDN and FVKESK.

The rearrangement links TRBV2 to TRBJ2-3; 8 bases agree with TRBD1. The CDR3 totals 14 residues. Germline V CDR1 and CDR2: SNHLY, FYNNEI. V shed 9 bases, J shed 0 bases, and the junction held 5 bases outside the gene matches. The CDR3 spells CARGQGSSTDTQYF. The CDR3 DNA reads as TGTGCCAGAGGACAGGGTTCTAGCACAGATACGCAGTATTTT.

The chain employs TRBV25-1 and TRBJ2-7; D is perhaps TRBD1 (7 bases). The germline gives CDR1 MGHDK, CDR2 SYGVNS. The CDR3 loop spans 13 amino acids. With 4 bases removed from V and 9 bases from J, the gap between germline ends came to 16 bases. Written as DNA, the CDR3 is TGTGCCAGCAGTGGGGGGGACAGAGAAGGGCAGTACTTC. Protein: CASSGGDREGQYF.

This clone appeared once. The chain links TRBV7-9 to TRBJ2-3, with 12 positions matching TRBD2. V gave up 5 bases and J gave up 9 bases; unmatched junction bases: 9. Germline CDR1 SEHNR, CDR2 FQNEAQ (reference sequence). CDR3 size: 15 residues. As DNA, the CDR3 is TGTGCCAGCAGCCAACTAGCGGGGGGCTCCGGGACGCAGTATTTT. It codes for CASSQLAGGSGTQYF. The full variable domain, in which reference TRBV7-9 and TRBJ2-3 provide the parts outside the CDR3, is DTGVSQNPRHKITKRGQNVTFRCDPISEHNRLYWYRQTLGQGPEFLTYFQNEAQLEKSRLLSDRFSAERPKGSFSTLEIQRTEQGDSAMYLCASSQLAGGSGTQYFGPGTRLTVL.

The chain carries TRBV7-6 and TRBJ2-1; D may be TRBD2 (6 bases). Germline lookup yields CDR1 SGHVS and CDR2 FNYEAQ. The length of the CDR3 is 11 residues. Trimming removed 8 bases at V and 9 bases at J, with 11 bases between. The chain's CDR3 is CASGDSGEQFF. CDR3 bases: TGTGCCAGCGGGGATAGCGGTGAGCAGTTCTTC.

This chain connects TRBV5-8 to TRBJ2-7; no definite D call. This CDR3 has 11 amino acids. V lost 4 bases and J lost 3, with 5 bases in between. Germline lookup yields CDR1 SGHTS and CDR2 YDEGEE. The CDR3 coding sequence is TGTGCCAGCAGCCTCATCTACGAGCAGTACTTC. It codes for CASSLIYEQYF.

The V call is TRBV27, the J call TRBJ2-3, with 8 bases matching TRBD1. The V segment lost 4 bases and the J segment 3 bases; nucleotides outside the gene matches: 6. The germline gives CDR1 MNHEY, CDR2 SMNVEV (reference sequence). The CDR3 sequence is 15 residues long. For the CDR3, the DNA is TGTGCCAGCAGTTCTAGGGACAGGTCTACAGATACGCAGTATTTT. Protein product: CASSSRDRSTDTQYF.

The V call is TRBV5-1, the J call TRBJ2-7; tentative D call: TRBD1 (7 bases). V dropped 4 bases and J dropped 4 bases, with 15 bases sitting between them. Looked up from germline, CDR1 is SGHRS and CDR2 is YFSETQ. The CDR3 length is 14 residues. CDR3 bases: TGCGCCAGCAGCAGTAGACAGGGAGGTTACGAGCAGTACTTC. Amino acid sequence: CASSSRQGGYEQYF.

This chain connects TRBV7-9 to TRBJ2-7, with a possible D match to TRBD2 (6 bases). Per germline, CDR1 SEHNR and CDR2 FQNEAQ (reference sequence). The CDR3 runs 15 residues. The V and J ends lost 6 bases and 2 bases respectively, with 17 bases between them. CDR3 DNA sequence: TGTGCCAGCAGAACAGATGGCGGGGTTACCTACGAGCAGTACTTC. Protein product: CASRTDGGVTYEQYF. Using reference TRBV7-9 and TRBJ2-7 for the parts outside the CDR3, the full variable domain is DTGVSQNPRHKITKRGQNVTFRCDPISEHNRLYWYRQTLGQGPEFLTYFQNEAQLEKSRLLSDRFSAERPKGSFSTLEIQRTEQGDSAMYLCASRTDGGVTYEQYFGPGTRLTVT.